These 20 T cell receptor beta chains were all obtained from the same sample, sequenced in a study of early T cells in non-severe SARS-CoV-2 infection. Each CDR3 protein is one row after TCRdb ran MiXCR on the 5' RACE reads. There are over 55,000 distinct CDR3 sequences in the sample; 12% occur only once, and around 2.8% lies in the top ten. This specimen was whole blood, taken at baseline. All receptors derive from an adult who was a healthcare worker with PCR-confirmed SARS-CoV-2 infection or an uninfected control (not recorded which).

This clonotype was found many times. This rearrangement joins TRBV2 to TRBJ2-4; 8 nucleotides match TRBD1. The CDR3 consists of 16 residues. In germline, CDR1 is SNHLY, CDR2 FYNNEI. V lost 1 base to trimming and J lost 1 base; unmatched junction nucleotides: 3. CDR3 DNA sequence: TGTGCCAGCAGTGAAGTCAGGACAGGGGCCAAAAACATTCAGTACTTC. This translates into CASSEVRTGAKNIQYF.

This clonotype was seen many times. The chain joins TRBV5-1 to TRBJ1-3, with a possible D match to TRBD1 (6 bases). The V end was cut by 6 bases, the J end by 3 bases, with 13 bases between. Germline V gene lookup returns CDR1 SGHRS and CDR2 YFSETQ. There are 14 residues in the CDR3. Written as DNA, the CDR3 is TGCGCCAGCACGCCGGGGGCGGTTGGAAACACCATATATTTT. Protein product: CASTPGAVGNTIYF.

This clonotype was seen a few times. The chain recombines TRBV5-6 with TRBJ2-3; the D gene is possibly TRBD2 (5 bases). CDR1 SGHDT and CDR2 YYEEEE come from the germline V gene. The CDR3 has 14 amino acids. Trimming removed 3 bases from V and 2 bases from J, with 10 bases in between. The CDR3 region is CASSSRRDTDTQYF. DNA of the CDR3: TGTGCCAGCAGCTCCCGACGGGACACAGATACGCAGTATTTT.

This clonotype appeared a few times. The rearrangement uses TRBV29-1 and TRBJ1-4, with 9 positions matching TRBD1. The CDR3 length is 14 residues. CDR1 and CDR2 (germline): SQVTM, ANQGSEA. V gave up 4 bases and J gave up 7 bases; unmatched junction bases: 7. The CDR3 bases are TGCAGCGTTGCAGCCGGGACAGGGCTTGAAAAACTGTTTTTT. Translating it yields CSVAAGTGLEKLFF.

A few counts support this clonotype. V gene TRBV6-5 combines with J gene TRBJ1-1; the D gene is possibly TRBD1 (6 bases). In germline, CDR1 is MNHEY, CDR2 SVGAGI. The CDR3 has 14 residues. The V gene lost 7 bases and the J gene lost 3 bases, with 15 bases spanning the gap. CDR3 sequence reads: CASTARGGYTEAFF. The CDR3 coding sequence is TGTGCCAGCACAGCGAGGGGGGGTTACACTGAAGCTTTCTTT.

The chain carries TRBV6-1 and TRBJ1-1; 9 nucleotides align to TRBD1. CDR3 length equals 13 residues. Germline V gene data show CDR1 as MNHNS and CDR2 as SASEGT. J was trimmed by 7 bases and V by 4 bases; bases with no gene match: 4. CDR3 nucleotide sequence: TGTGCCAGCAGTGGACAGGGGGTGAGTGAAGCTTTCTTT. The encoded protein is CASSGQGVSEAFF.

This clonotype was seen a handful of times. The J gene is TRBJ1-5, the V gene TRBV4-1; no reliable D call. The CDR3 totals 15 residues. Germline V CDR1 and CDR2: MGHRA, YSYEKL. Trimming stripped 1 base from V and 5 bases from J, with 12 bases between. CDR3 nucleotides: TGCGCCAGCAGCCAAGGGGGAGGGAGGGATCAGCCCCAGCATTTT. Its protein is CASSQGGGRDQPQHF.

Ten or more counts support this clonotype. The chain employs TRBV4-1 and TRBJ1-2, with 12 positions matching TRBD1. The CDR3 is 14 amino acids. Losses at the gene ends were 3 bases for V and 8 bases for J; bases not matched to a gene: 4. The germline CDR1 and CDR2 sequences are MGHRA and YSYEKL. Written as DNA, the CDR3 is TGCGCCAGCAGCCAGGGACAGGGGGCGCGAGGCTACACCTTC. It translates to CASSQGQGARGYTF.

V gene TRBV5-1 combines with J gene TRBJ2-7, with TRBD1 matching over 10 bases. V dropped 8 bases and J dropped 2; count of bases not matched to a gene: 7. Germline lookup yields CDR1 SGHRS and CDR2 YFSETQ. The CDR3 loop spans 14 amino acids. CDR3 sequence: CASDPGTGAYEQYF. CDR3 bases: TGCGCCAGTGACCCCGGGACAGGGGCCTACGAGCAGTACTTC.

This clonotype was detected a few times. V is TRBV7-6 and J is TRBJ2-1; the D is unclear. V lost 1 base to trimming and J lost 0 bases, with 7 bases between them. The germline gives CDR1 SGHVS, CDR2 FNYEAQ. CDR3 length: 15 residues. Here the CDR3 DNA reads TGTGCCAGCAGCTTAGTGCCGAGCTCCTACAATGAGCAGTTCTTC. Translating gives CASSLVPSSYNEQFF.

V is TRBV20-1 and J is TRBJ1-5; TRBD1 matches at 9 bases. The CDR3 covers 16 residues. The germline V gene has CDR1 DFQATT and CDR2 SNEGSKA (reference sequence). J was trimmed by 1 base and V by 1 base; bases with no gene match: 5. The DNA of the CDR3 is TGCAGTGCTAGAGCACAGGGGGCGGGAAGCAATCAGCCCCAGCATTTT. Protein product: CSARAQGAGSNQPQHF.

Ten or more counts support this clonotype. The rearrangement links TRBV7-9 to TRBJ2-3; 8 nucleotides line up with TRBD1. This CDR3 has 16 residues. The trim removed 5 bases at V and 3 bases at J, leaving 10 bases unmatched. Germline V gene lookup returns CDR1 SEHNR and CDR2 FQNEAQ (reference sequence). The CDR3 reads CASSEAGGEVTDTQYF. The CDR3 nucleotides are TGTGCCAGCAGCGAAGCAGGGGGCGAAGTAACAGATACGCAGTATTTT.

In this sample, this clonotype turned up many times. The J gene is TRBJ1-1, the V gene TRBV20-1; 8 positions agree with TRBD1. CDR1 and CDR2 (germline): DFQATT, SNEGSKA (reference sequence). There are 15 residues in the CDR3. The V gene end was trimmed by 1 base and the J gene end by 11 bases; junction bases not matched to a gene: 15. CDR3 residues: CSARADGTGRTRAFF. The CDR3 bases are TGCAGTGCTAGAGCGGATGGGACAGGACGAACCAGGGCTTTCTTT.

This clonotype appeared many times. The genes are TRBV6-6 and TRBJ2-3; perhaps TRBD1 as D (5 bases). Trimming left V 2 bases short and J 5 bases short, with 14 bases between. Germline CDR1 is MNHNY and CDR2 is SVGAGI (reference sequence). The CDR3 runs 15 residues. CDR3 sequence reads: CASSYRGQGVDTQYF. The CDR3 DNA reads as TGTGCCAGCAGTTACCGTGGTCAGGGTGTAGATACGCAGTATTTT.

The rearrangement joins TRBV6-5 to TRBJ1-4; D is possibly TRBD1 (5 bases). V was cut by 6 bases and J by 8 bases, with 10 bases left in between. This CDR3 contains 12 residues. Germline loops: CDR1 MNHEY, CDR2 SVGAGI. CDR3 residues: CASSRAGEKLFF. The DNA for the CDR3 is TGTGCCAGCAGCAGGGCGGGGGAAAAACTGTTTTTT.

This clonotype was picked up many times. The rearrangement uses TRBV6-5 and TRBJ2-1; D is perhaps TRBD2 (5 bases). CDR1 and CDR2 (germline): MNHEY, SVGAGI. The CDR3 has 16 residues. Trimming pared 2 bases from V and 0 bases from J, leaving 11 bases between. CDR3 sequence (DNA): TGTGCCAGCAGTTACAATCAAGCGGACTCCTACAATGAGCAGTTCTTC. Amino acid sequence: CASSYNQADSYNEQFF.

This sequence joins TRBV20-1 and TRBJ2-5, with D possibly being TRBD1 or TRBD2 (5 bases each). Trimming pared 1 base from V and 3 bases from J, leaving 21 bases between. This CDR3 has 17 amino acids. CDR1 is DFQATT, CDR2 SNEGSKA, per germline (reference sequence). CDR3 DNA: TGCAGTGCTAGAGCCCCCCCGGCAGGGAGTCAAAAAGAGACCCAGTACTTC. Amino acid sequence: CSARAPPAGSQKETQYF.

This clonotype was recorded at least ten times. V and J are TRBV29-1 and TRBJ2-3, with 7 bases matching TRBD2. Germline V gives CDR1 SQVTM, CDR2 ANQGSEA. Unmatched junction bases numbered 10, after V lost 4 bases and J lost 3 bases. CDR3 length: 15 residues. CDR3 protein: CSVGIGKAGTDTQYF. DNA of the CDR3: TGCAGCGTTGGTATCGGAAAAGCGGGGACAGATACGCAGTATTTT.

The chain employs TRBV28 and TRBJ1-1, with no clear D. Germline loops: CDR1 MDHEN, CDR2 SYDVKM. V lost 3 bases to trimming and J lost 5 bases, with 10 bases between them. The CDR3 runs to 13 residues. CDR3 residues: CASSFGVLTEAFF. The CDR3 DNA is TGTGCCAGCAGTTTTGGGGTATTGACTGAAGCTTTCTTT.

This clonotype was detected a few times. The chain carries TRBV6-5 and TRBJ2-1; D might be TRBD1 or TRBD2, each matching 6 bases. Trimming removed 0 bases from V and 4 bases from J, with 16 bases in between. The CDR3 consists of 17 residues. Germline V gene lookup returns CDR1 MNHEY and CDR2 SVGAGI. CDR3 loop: CASSYSMVRGLYNEQFF. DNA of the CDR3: TGTGCCAGCAGTTACTCGATGGTCCGGGGGCTTTACAATGAGCAGTTCTTC.